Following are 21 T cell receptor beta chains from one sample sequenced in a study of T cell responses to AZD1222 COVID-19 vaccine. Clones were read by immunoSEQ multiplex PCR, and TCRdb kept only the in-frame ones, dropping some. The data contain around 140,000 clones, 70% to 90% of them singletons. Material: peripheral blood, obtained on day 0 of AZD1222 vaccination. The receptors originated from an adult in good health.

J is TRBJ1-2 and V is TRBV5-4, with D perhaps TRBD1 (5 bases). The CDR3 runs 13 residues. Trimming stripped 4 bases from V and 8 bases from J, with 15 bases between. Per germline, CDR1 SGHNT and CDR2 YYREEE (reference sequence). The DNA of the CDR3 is TGTGCCAGCAGCCCCATCGGGGGGAACGGCTACACCTTC. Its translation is CASSPIGGNGYTF. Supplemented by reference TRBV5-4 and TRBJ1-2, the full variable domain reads ETGVTQSPTHLIKTRGQQVTLRCSSQSGHNTVSWYQQALGQGPQFIFQYYREEENGRGNFPPRFSGLQFPNYSSELNVNALELDDSALYLCASSPIGGNGYTFGSGTRLTVV.

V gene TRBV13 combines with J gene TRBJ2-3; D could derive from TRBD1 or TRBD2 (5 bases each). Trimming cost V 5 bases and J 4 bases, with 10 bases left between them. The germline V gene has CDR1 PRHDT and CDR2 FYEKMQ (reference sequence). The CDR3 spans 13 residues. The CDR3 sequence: CASSARGPDTQYF. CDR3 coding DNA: TGTGCCAGCAGCGCCCGGGGCCCAGATACGCAGTATTTT.

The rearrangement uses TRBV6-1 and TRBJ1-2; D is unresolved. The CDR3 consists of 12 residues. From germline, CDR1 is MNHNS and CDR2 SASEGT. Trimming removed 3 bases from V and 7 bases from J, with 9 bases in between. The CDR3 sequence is CASSDRSGGYTF. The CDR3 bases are TGTGCCAGCAGTGACAGGAGTGGTGGCTACACCTTC.

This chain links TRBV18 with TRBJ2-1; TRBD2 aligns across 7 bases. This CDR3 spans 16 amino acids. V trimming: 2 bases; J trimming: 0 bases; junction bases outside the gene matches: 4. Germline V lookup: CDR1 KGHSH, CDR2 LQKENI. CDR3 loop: CASSPRASGSYNEQFF. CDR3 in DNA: TGTGCCAGCTCACCAAGGGCTAGCGGCTCCTACAATGAGCAGTTCTTC.

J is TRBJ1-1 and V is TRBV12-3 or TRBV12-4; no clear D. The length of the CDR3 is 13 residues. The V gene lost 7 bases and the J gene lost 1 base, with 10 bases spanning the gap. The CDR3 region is CASNPKWNTEAFF. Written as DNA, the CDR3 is TGTGCCAGCAACCCCAAATGGAACACTGAAGCTTTCTTT.

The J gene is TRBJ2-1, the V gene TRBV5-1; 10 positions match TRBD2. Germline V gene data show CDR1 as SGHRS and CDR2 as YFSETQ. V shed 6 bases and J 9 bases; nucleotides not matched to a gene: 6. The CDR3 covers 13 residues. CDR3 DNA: TGCGCCAGCACTAGCGGGAGATCTGGTGAGCAGTTCTTC. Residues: CASTSGRSGEQFF.

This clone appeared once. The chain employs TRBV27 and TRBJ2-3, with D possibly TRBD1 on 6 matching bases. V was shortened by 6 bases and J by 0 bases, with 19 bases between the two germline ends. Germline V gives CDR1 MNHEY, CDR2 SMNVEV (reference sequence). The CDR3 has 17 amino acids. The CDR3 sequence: CASRSIIRTASTDTQYF. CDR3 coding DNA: TGTGCCAGCAGAAGCATTATTCGGACAGCTAGCACAGATACGCAGTATTTT.

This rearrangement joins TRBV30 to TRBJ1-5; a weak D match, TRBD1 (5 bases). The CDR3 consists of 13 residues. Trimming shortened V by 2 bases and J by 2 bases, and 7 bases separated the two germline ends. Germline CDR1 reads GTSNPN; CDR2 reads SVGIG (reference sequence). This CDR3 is CAWSLGGNQPQHF. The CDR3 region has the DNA TGTGCCTGGAGTCTGGGGGGCAATCAGCCCCAGCATTTT.

In nucleotides, the CDR3 is TGTGCCAGCAGCTTGCCAAGGTCAGCCGTCCCCTTCTACGAGCAGTACTTC. Its protein product is CASSLPRSAVPFYEQYF. The chain joins TRBV5-6 to TRBJ2-7; no clear D gene. CDR1 is SGHDT, CDR2 YYEEEE, per germline. V was shortened by 1 base and J by 3 bases, with 20 bases between the two germline ends. The CDR3 sequence is 17 residues long.

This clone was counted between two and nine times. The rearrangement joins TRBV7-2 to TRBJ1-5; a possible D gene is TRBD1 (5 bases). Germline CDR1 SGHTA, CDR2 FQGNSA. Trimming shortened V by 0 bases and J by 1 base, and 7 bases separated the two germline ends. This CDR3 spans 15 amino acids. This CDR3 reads CASSLAGVSNQPQHF. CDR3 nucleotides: TGTGCCAGCAGCTTAGCGGGGGTGAGCAATCAGCCCCAGCATTTT.

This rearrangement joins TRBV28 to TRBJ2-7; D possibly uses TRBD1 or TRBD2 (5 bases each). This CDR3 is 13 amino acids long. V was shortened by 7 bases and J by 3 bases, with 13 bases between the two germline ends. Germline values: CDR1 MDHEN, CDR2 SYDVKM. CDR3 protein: CASNLGTDYEQYF. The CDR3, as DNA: TGTGCCAGCAATCTCGGGACCGACTACGAGCAGTACTTC.

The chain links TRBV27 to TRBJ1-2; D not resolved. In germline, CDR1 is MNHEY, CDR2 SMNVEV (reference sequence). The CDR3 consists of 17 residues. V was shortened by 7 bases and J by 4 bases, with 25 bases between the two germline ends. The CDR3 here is CASTPLFDLRGSYGYTF. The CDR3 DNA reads TGTGCCAGCACCCCCCTCTTCGATCTCCGGGGTTCCTATGGCTACACCTTC.

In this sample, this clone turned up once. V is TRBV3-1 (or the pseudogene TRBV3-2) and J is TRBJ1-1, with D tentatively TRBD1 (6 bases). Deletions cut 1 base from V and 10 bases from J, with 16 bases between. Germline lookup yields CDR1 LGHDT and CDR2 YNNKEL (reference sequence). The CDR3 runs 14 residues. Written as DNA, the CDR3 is TGTGCCAGCAGCCAAGGAGGTAGGGGGAGGAGAGCTTTCTTT. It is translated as CASSQGGRGRRAFF.

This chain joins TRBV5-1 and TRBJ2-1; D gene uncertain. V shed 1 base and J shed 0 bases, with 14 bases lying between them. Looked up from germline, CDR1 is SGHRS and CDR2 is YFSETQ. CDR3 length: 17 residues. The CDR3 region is CASSLKQAVSSYNEQFF. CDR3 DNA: TGCGCCAGCAGCTTGAAGCAGGCGGTAAGCTCCTACAATGAGCAGTTCTTC.

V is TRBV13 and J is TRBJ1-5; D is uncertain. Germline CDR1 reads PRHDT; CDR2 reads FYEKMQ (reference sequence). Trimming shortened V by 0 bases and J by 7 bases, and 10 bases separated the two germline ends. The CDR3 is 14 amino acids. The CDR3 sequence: CASSLGSGIQPQHF. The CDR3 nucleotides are TGTGCCAGCAGCTTAGGATCTGGGATCCAGCCCCAGCATTTT.

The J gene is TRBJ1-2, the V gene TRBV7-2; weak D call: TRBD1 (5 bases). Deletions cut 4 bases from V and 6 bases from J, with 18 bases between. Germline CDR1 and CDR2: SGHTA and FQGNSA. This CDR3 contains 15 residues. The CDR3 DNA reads TGTGCCAGCAGCTCAAGGGATCCAGGGTTGGATGGCTACACCTTC. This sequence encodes CASSSRDPGLDGYTF.

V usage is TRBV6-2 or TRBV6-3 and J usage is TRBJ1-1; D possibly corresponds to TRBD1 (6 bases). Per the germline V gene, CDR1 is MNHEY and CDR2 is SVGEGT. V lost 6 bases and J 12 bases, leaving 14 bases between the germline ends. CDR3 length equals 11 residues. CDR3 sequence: CASSNSGQTFF. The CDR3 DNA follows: TGTGCCAGCAGCAACTCGGGACAAACTTTCTTT.

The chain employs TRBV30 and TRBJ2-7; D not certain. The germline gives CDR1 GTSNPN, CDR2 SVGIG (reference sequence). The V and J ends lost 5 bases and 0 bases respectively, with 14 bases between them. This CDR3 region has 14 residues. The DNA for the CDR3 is TGTGCCTGGGGAGTATGGGCCGGCTCCTACGAGCAGTACTTC. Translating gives CAWGVWAGSYEQYF.

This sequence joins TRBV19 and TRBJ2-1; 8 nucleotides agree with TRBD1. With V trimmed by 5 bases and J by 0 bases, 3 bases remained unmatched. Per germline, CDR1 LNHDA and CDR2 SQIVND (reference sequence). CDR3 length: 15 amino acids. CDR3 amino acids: CASSLGTGSYNEQFF. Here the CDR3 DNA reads TGTGCCAGTAGTCTCGGGACAGGCTCCTACAATGAGCAGTTCTTC.

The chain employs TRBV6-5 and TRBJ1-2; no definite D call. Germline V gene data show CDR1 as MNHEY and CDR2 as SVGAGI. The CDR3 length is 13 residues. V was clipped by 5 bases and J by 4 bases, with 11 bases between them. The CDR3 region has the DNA TGTGCCAGCAGTACGGACGGATTCTATGGCTACACCTTC. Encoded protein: CASSTDGFYGYTF.

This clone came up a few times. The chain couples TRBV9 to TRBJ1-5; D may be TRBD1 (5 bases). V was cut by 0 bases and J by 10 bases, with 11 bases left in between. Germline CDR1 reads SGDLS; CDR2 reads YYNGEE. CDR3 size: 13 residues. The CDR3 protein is CASSVAPGGPQHF. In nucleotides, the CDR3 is TGTGCCAGCAGCGTAGCGCCCGGGGGACCCCAGCATTTT.